This T cell receptor (beta chain) was sequenced for a study of T cell responses to AZD1222 COVID-19 vaccine. Study-level points and caveats: An increase in Spike-specific TCR breadth and depth was observed after two AZD1222 doses. A mostly white British donor set with more females was recruited, and clonal diversity was possibly underestimated. With dominance at 160-218 and 743-854, vaccine-associated CD4 TCRs spanned spike. In the spike-specific TCR repertoire, nearly half reportedly target unmutated variant regions.

CDR1 is SGHRS and CDR2 is YFSETQ in the germline V gene. The CDR3 totals 14 residues. V lost 0 bases and J lost 3, with 7 bases in between. The data were produced by immunoSEQ multiplex PCR, yet TCRdb's version contains in-frame clones alone and is incomplete. The sample contains roughly 53,000 clones, approximately 85% of which appear only once. This clone was recorded once. Its antigen is not known. This receptor was taken from an adult in good health. The sample in question was peripheral blood, obtained on day 0 of MenACWY control vaccination. The chain combines TRBV5-1 with TRBJ2-1, with a weak D call TRBD2 (6 bases). CDR3: CASSLGGLYNEQFF. The CDR3 DNA reads as TGCGCCAGCAGCTTGGGGGGACTCTACAATGAGCAGTTCTTC.